The 3 T cell receptor beta chains listed next were all sequenced from one sample in a study of shared clonotypes between healthy human individuals. Sequencing was performed with immunoSEQ multiplex PCR; in TCRdb, only in-frame clones are kept and a portion is missing. In the table there are about 2.4 million clones, about 92% of which are singletons. Sequencing input: naive CD4+ T cells sorted from blood. Subset here: CD45RA+ positively selected. These receptors all stem from a man between 18 and 35 years old in good health.

This rearrangement joins TRBV19 to TRBJ1-2; no reliable D call. The CDR3 consists of 12 residues. CDR1 is LNHDA and CDR2 is SQIVND in the germline V gene (reference sequence). V lost 6 bases and J 4 bases, leaving 9 bases between the germline ends. CDR3 sequence: CASSTAVYGYTF. In DNA form, the CDR3 reads TGTGCCAGTAGCACCGCAGTCTATGGCTACACCTTC.

This chain links TRBV6-1 with TRBJ2-6; possible D gene TRBD1, 6 bases. The CDR3 contains 15 residues. Germline assignment: CDR1 MNHNS and CDR2 SASEGT. V was clipped by 6 bases and J by 1 base, with 10 bases between them. CDR3 region: CASSATGSGANVLTF. The DNA of the CDR3 is TGTGCCAGCAGCGCCACAGGGTCTGGGGCCAACGTCCTGACTTTC.

The genes are TRBV11-2 and TRBJ2-6, with D uncertain. Germline CDR1 SGHAT, CDR2 FQNNGV. Trimming shortened V by 4 bases and J by 2 bases, and 6 bases separated the two germline ends. The CDR3 spans 14 residues. DNA for the CDR3: TGTGCCAGCAGCTCCTGGGCTGGGGCCAACGTCCTGACTTTC. Residues: CASSSWAGANVLTF.